This T cell receptor (beta chain) was observed in a study of regulatory T cells in long-lasting Graves disease. Trimming removed 5 bases from V and 6 bases from J, with 7 bases in between. The V gene's germline CDR1 is MNHNS and CDR2 SASEGT. This CDR3 is 11 amino acids long. According to the study, TCR beta libraries were built with iRepertoire HTBI primers and CDR3-region Arm-PCR. TCRdb passed the multiplex PCR reads through MiXCR, listing each CDR3 protein once. There are approximately 690,000 distinct CDR3 sequences in the sample; around 30% occur only once, and about 42% lies in the top ten. This clonotype was found many times. Time point denoted: persistent/refractory GD, antithyroid drugs over 5 years with positive TRAb. The TCR library was made from RNA that had been extracted from PBMCs in TRIzol.

The rearrangement uses TRBV6-1 and TRBJ1-2; D ambiguous. This clonotype was sampled from a female donor with Graves disease. Sample: peripheral blood mononuclear cells (PBMCs), taken when the disease was refractory, from a patient treated with antithyroid drugs. CDR3 sequence reads: CASSREDGYTF. The CDR3 DNA reads TGTGCCAGCAGTAGAGAGGATGGCTACACCTTC.